The 5 T cell receptor beta chains in this list originate from one sample, sequenced in a study of response to subunit inactivated influenza vaccine. TCRdb re-called the RT-PCR reads through MiXCR, storing one row per CDR3 protein. The top ten clones hold approximately 9.9% of a sample with around 600,000 distinct CDR3 sequences, about 11% of them seen once. This sample was shared with a second study, whose subject was T cells expressing NK-cell markers. As reported in that work: Making the TCR beta cDNA relied on 5'RACE template switching with UMIs.

The sample was PBMCs from blood, taken on the day of vaccination. All receptors come from a man aged 50 to 59 who received an inactivated influenza vaccine.

This clonotype was recorded a few times. The CDR3, as DNA: TGCAGTGCTAGAGATTTAACTAGCGGGGAGTGGTACTTC. Translated: CSARDLTSGEWYF. The chain links TRBV20-1 to TRBJ2-7; 10 bases are shared with TRBD2. Germline CDR1 and CDR2: DFQATT and SNEGSKA (reference sequence). V shed 0 bases and J 12 bases; nucleotides not matched to a gene: 8. This CDR3 contains 13 residues.

This clonotype was detected a few times. The chain uses TRBV7-9 and TRBJ2-1; the match to TRBD1 covers 7 bases. This CDR3 is 15 amino acids long. CDR1 and CDR2 (germline): SEHNR, FQNEAQ (reference sequence). V shed 1 base, J shed 5 bases, and the junction held 5 bases outside the gene matches. CDR3 amino acids: CASSLERGLNNEQFF. In nucleotides, the CDR3 is TGTGCCAGCAGCTTAGAAAGGGGGCTCAACAATGAGCAGTTCTTC.

This chain connects TRBV15 to TRBJ2-1; D not resolved. V gave up 4 bases and J gave up 0 bases, with 7 bases separating them. In germline, CDR1 is LNHNV, CDR2 YYDKDF (reference sequence). The CDR3 runs to 14 residues. The CDR3 is CATSNHGSYNEQFF. The CDR3 coding sequence is TGTGCCACCAGCAATCATGGCTCCTACAATGAGCAGTTCTTC. The whole variable domain, filled in from reference TRBV15 and TRBJ2-1, reads DAMVIQNPRYQVTQFGKPVTLSCSQTLNHNVMYWYQQKSSQAPKLLFHYYDKDFNNEADTPDNFQSRRPNTSFCFLDIRSPGLGDTAMYLCATSNHGSYNEQFFGPGTRLTVL.

In this sample, this clonotype turned up a few times. At one boundary the junction diverges from the germline segment, which might be a read error. This rearrangement joins TRBV29-1 to TRBJ2-3; 11 positions agree with TRBD2. The CDR3 runs 15 residues. Germline-derived CDR1 and CDR2 are SQVTM and ANQGSEA. The CDR3 sequence is CSVQDTSGGPDTQYF. The CDR3 DNA is TGCAGCGTTCAAGATACTAGCGGGGGCCCAGATACGCAGTATTTT.

The gene calls are TRBV5-5 and TRBJ2-3; D unclear. Germline CDR1 is SGHKS and CDR2 is YYEKEE (reference sequence). With 1 base removed from V and 4 bases from J, the gap between germline ends came to 7 bases. The CDR3 totals 13 residues. For the CDR3, the DNA is TGTGCCAGCAGCTTGACGGCTCCAGATACGCAGTATTTT. Protein: CASSLTAPDTQYF.